This TCR beta chain was captured by sequencing in a study of blood T cell repertoires in COVID-19. Study summary: Samples taken during acute and convalescent COVID-19 were collected in the United States, Italy and Spain.

Clones were read by immunoSEQ multiplex PCR, and TCRdb kept only the in-frame ones, dropping some. Among over 85,000 clones listed, around nine tenths were seen once. The germline V gene encodes CDR1 SEHNR and CDR2 FQNEAQ (reference sequence). The V gene lost 4 bases and the J gene lost 5 bases, with 9 bases spanning the gap. The CDR3 runs to 13 residues. The table lists this clone with a count of one. The sequenced sample consisted of peripheral blood. The source of this sequence is a woman aged 50 to 60 with acute or convalescent COVID-19. This chain links TRBV7-9 with TRBJ1-5; D may be TRBD1 (6 bases). The CDR3 DNA sequence: TGTGCCAGCAGCTCGACAGGAGATCAGCCCCAGCATTTT. Translated, it gives CASSSTGDQPQHF.